The 2 T cell receptor beta chains in this list originate from one sample, sequenced in a study of blood T cell repertoires in COVID-19. Clones were sequenced by immunoSEQ multiplex PCR, and TCRdb holds only the in-frame ones, with some missing. The table includes 80,000 or so clones, around 80% detected once. Sequenced sample: peripheral blood. The receptor set was obtained from a human donor in a cohort sampled during active COVID-19.

This clone was detected only once. V usage is TRBV9 and J usage is TRBJ1-1; the match to TRBD1 covers 9 bases. The CDR3 has 15 amino acids. The V segment lost 0 bases and the J segment 3 bases; nucleotides outside the gene matches: 3. From germline, CDR1 is SGDLS and CDR2 YYNGEE. The DNA for the CDR3 is TGTGCCAGCAGCGTAGGTGGACAGGGGTACACTGAAGCTTTCTTT. Amino acids: CASSVGGQGYTEAFF.

The chain carries TRBV4-1 and TRBJ1-2; TRBD1 aligns across 10 bases. The V segment lost 3 bases and the J segment 8 bases; nucleotides outside the gene matches: 6. There are 14 residues in the CDR3. CDR1 and CDR2 from the germline V gene are MGHRA and YSYEKL. This CDR3 is CASSHPGTGEGYTF. Written as DNA, the CDR3 is TGCGCCAGCAGCCACCCCGGGACAGGGGAAGGCTACACCTTC.